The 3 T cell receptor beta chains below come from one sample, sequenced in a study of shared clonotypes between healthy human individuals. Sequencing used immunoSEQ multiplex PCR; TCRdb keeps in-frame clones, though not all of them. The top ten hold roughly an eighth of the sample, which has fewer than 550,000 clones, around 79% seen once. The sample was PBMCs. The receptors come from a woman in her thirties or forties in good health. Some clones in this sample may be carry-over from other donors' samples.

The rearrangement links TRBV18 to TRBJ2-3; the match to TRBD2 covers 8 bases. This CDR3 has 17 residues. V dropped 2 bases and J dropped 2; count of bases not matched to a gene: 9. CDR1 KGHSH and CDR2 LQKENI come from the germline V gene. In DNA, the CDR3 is TGTGCCAGCTCACCAGATCAGGGACTAGGCCTCACAGATACGCAGTATTTT. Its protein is CASSPDQGLGLTDTQYF.

The CDR3 loop reads CASSLYQGGETQYF. The CDR3 DNA sequence: TGCGCCAGCAGCTTGTACCAGGGTGGGGAGACCCAGTACTTC. The rearrangement links TRBV5-1 to TRBJ2-5; TRBD1 is a possible D gene (5 bases). Trimming left V 1 base short and J 5 bases short, with 12 bases between. This CDR3 comprises 14 residues. CDR1 and CDR2 from the germline V gene are SGHRS and YFSETQ.

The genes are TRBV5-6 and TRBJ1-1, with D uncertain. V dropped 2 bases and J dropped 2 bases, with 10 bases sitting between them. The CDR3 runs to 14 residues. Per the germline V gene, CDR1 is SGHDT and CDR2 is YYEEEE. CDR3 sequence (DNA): TGTGCCAGCAGCTTAGGTCGGAAAAACACTGAAGCTTTCTTT. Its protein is CASSLGRKNTEAFF.